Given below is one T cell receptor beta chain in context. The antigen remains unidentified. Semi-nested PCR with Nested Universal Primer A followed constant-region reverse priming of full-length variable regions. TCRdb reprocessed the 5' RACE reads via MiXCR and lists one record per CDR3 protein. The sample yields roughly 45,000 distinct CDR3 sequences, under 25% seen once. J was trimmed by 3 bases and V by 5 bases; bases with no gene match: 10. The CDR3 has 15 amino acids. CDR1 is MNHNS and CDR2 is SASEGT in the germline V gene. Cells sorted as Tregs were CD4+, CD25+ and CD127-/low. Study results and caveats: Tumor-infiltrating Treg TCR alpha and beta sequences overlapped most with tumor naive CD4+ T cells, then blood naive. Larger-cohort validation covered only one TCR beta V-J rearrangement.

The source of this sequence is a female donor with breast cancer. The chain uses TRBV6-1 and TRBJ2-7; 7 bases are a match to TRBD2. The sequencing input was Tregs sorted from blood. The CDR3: CASSNLAEHDYEQYF. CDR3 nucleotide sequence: TGTGCCAGCAGTAACCTAGCGGAACACGACTACGAGCAGTACTTC.